The next 24 T cell receptor beta chains were all read from a single sample in a study of response to subunit inactivated influenza vaccine. Using its own MiXCR run on the RT-PCR reads, TCRdb lists one record per CDR3 protein. Of some 480,000 distinct CDR3 sequences in the sample, 11% were seen once. This specimen was PBMCs from blood, taken roughly 6 weeks after vaccination. Receptor source: a man over 45 who received an inactivated influenza vaccine.

The chain is built from TRBV6-5 and TRBJ1-3, with D possibly matching TRBD1 (5 bases). Germline CDR1 MNHEY, CDR2 SVGAGI. The CDR3 loop spans 16 amino acids. The V end was cut by 0 bases, the J end by 2 bases, with 11 bases between. The CDR3 coding sequence is TGTGCCAGCAGTTACTCGATGCGGGGGGCTGGAAACACCATATATTTT. This sequence encodes CASSYSMRGAGNTIYF.

This rearrangement joins TRBV12-3 or TRBV12-4 to TRBJ2-7; the match to TRBD2 covers 8 bases. With V trimmed by 5 bases and J by 6 bases, 18 bases remained unmatched. The CDR3 consists of 17 residues. The CDR3 sequence: CASSPTLGSGSPVEQYF. The DNA for the CDR3 is TGTGCCAGCAGTCCAACCTTAGGCAGCGGGAGTCCGGTCGAGCAGTACTTC.

The rearrangement uses TRBV11-1 and TRBJ2-2; the D is unclear. Trimming left V 0 bases short and J 2 bases short, with 10 bases between. From germline, CDR1 is SGHAT and CDR2 FQDESV (reference sequence). The CDR3 covers 16 residues. CDR3 in DNA: TGTGCCAGCAGCTTAGCGTTTCCCAGAAACACCGGGGAGCTGTTTTTT. It is translated as CASSLAFPRNTGELFF. The whole variable domain, filled in from reference TRBV11-1 and TRBJ2-2, reads EAEVAQSPRYKITEKSQAVAFWCDPISGHATLYWYRQILGQGPELLVQFQDESVVDDSQLPKDRFSAERLKGVDSTLKIQPAELGDSAMYLCASSLAFPRNTGELFFGEGSRLTVL.

This clonotype was detected a few times. The chain joins TRBV5-5 to TRBJ1-1; D is uncertain. CDR1 is SGHKS and CDR2 is YYEKEE in the germline V gene (reference sequence). Trimming took 4 bases from V and 3 from J, leaving 13 bases between them. This CDR3 region has 14 residues. CDR3 region: CASSGGDGDTEAFF. Here the CDR3 DNA reads TGTGCCAGCAGCGGCGGGGATGGGGACACTGAAGCTTTCTTT. Full variable domain (missing parts from reference TRBV5-5 and TRBJ1-1): DAGVTQSPTHLIKTRGQQVTLRCSPISGHKSVSWYQQVLGQGPQFIFQYYEKEERGRGNFPDRFSARQFPNYSSELNVNALLLGDSALYLCASSGGDGDTEAFFGQGTRLTVV.

The CDR3 loop is CASRTRSYGYTF. The CDR3 nucleotides read TGTGCCAGCAGGACAAGATCCTATGGCTACACCTTC. The chain is built from TRBV6-1 and TRBJ1-2, with D hard to call. Germline-derived CDR1 and CDR2 are MNHNS and SASEGT. This CDR3 is built from 12 residues. The germline V and J ends were trimmed by 6 bases and 4 bases, with 9 bases remaining between them.

This clonotype was seen a few times. The chain uses TRBV15 and TRBJ2-7; 9 bases line up with TRBD1. CDR1 and CDR2 from the germline V gene are LNHNV and YYDKDF (reference sequence). V trimming: 3 bases; J trimming: 4 bases; junction bases outside the gene matches: 4. The CDR3 sequence is 14 residues long. In DNA, the CDR3 is TGTGCCACCAGCAGGACAGGGGGATCATACGAGCAGTACTTC. Amino acid sequence: CATSRTGGSYEQYF.

This clonotype was seen only a few times. This chain joins TRBV4-3 and TRBJ2-1; D gene ambiguous. The CDR3 has 16 amino acids. Looked up from germline, CDR1 is LGHNA and CDR2 is YSLEER. The V end lost 0 bases, the J end lost 8 bases, and 17 bases lay between the germline ends. DNA for the CDR3: TGCGCCAGCAGCCAAGATCCCCTAGTTTTGTTCGATGAGCAGTTCTTC. This gives the protein CASSQDPLVLFDEQFF.

This clonotype was seen only a few times. The rearrangement joins TRBV24-1 to TRBJ2-7; 12 positions agree with TRBD2. Germline V gene sequence: CDR1 KGHDR, CDR2 SFDVKD. The CDR3 covers 21 residues. The trim removed 2 bases at V and 1 base at J, leaving 17 bases unmatched. This chain's CDR3 is CATSDSGTSGYWGSGSYEQYF. DNA for the CDR3: TGTGCCACCAGTGATTCCGGGACTAGCGGGTACTGGGGGTCGGGATCCTACGAGCAGTACTTC.

This clonotype was seen repeatedly, ten times or more. The rearrangement links TRBV29-1 to TRBJ2-1; D possibly uses TRBD1 or TRBD2 (7 bases each). CDR1 is SQVTM, CDR2 ANQGSEA, per germline. Trimming stripped 6 bases from V and 2 bases from J, with 14 bases between. The CDR3 has 14 amino acids. The CDR3 loop is CSVIRGGTYNEQFF. In nucleotides, the CDR3 is TGCAGCGTAATCAGGGGGGGCACCTACAATGAGCAGTTCTTC.

This chain uses TRBV7-9 with TRBJ1-1, with D tentatively TRBD1 (6 bases). CDR3 size: 14 residues. Germline assignment: CDR1 SEHNR and CDR2 FQNEAQ (reference sequence). Trimming removed 5 bases at V and 1 base at J, with 11 bases between. The CDR3 sequence: CASSRDTANTEAFF. The CDR3 DNA is TGTGCCAGCAGCAGGGACACCGCGAACACTGAAGCTTTCTTT.

This clonotype was found many times. The chain carries TRBV5-1 and TRBJ1-4, with D perhaps TRBD1 (6 bases). The V end lost 3 bases, the J end lost 5 bases, and 14 bases lay between the germline ends. The CDR3 totals 15 residues. CDR1 and CDR2 (germline): SGHRS, YFSETQ. CDR3 region: CASSSFGGGNEKLFF. Written as DNA, the CDR3 is TGCGCCAGCAGCTCCTTCGGTGGGGGCAATGAAAAACTGTTTTTT.

This clonotype was detected a few times. This CDR3 reads CASRTGQGDKTGELFF. CDR3 nucleotides: TGTGCCAGTAGAACAGGACAGGGAGATAAAACCGGGGAGCTGTTTTTT. The rearrangement uses TRBV19 and TRBJ2-2, with 8 positions matching TRBD1. Trimming at V came to 6 bases and at J to 5 bases, leaving 11 bases not matched to a gene. The CDR3 sequence is 16 residues long. The V gene's germline CDR1 is LNHDA and CDR2 SQIVND (reference sequence). Variable domain in full (rest from reference TRBV19 and TRBJ2-2): DGGITQSPKYLFRKEGQNVTLSCEQNLNHDAMYWYRQDPGQGLRLIYYSQIVNDFQKGDIAEGYSVSREKKESFPLTVTSAQKNPTAFYLCASRTGQGDKTGELFFGEGSRLTVL.

The chain couples TRBV12-3 or TRBV12-4 to TRBJ1-2; 8 positions match TRBD1. The CDR3 runs to 17 residues. J gave up 0 bases and V 6 bases, and 12 bases lay outside the gene matches. CDR3 bases: TGTGCCAGCAGCCCGTCGACAGGGGCCCCAGCTAACTATGGCTACACCTTC. Translating it yields CASSPSTGAPANYGYTF.

The chain recombines TRBV28 with TRBJ2-6; D is perhaps TRBD2 (5 bases). The V end was cut by 5 bases, the J end by 0 bases, with 11 bases between. CDR3 length: 16 residues. Germline-derived CDR1 and CDR2 are MDHEN and SYDVKM. The CDR3 region has the DNA TGTGCCAGCAGTCCGCCGGGGAGCTCTGGGGCCAACGTCCTGACTTTC. This translates into CASSPPGSSGANVLTF.

This clonotype was seen a few times. The chain recombines TRBV7-3 with TRBJ2-5; 9 bases fit TRBD2. V shed 5 bases and J 3 bases; nucleotides not matched to a gene: 10. The germline gives CDR1 SGHTA, CDR2 FQGTGA. This CDR3 comprises 16 residues. CDR3 protein: CASSPIPTSGEETQYF. In DNA, the CDR3 is TGTGCCAGCAGCCCAATCCCGACTAGCGGTGAAGAGACCCAGTACTTC. The full variable domain, in which reference TRBV7-3 and TRBJ2-5 provide the parts outside the CDR3, is GAGVSQTPSNKVTEKGKYVELRCDPISGHTALYWYRQSLGQGPEFLIYFQGTGAADDSGLPNDRFFAVRPEGSVSTLKIQRTERGDSAVYLCASSPIPTSGEETQYFGPGTRLLVL.

This clonotype came up a few times. The rearrangement uses TRBV12-3 or TRBV12-4 and TRBJ1-5, with 8 bases aligning to TRBD1. The CDR3 runs to 15 residues. J was trimmed by 5 bases and V by 6 bases; bases with no gene match: 9. CDR3 sequence: CASRYGQGRDQPQHF. The CDR3 nucleotides read TGTGCCAGCAGGTATGGACAGGGACGAGATCAGCCCCAGCATTTT.

The CDR3 spells CASSGGLVPSYEQYF. The DNA for the CDR3 is TGCGCCAGCAGCGGGGGGCTGGTCCCCTCCTACGAGCAGTACTTC. This rearrangement joins TRBV5-1 to TRBJ2-7; the D gene could be TRBD1 or TRBD2 (6 bases each). This CDR3 region has 15 residues. CDR1 and CDR2 (germline): SGHRS, YFSETQ. The V gene lost 4 bases and the J gene lost 0 bases, with 14 bases spanning the gap. Looking up the rest from reference TRBV5-1 and TRBJ2-7 gives the full variable domain: KAGVTQTPRYLIKTRGQQVTLSCSPISGHRSVSWYQQTPGQGLQFLFEYFSETQRNKGNFPGRFSGRQFSNSRSEMNVSTLELGDSALYLCASSGGLVPSYEQYFGPGTRLTVT.

Only a few counts were recorded for this clonotype. V is TRBV5-1 and J is TRBJ2-1; 9 bases map to TRBD2. Trimming removed 4 bases from V and 5 bases from J; junction bases left unmatched: 4. This CDR3 has 14 amino acids. Germline-derived CDR1 and CDR2 are SGHRS and YFSETQ. The CDR3 sequence is CASSPGTSNNEQFF. The CDR3 DNA follows: TGCGCCAGCAGCCCCGGGACTAGCAACAATGAGCAGTTCTTC. The variable domain in full, with the rest retrieved from reference TRBV5-1 and TRBJ2-1, is KAGVTQTPRYLIKTRGQQVTLSCSPISGHRSVSWYQQTPGQGLQFLFEYFSETQRNKGNFPGRFSGRQFSNSRSEMNVSTLELGDSALYLCASSPGTSNNEQFFGPGTRLTVL.

The chain has TRBV11-2 and TRBJ2-7; 10 nucleotides match TRBD2. This CDR3 contains 15 residues. CDR1 and CDR2 from the germline V gene are SGHAT and FQNNGV. V was clipped by 1 base and J by 7 bases; unmatched bases: 7. The CDR3 loop is CASSLASGGRGEQYF. In DNA form, the CDR3 reads TGTGCCAGCAGCTTAGCTAGCGGGGGCCGGGGTGAGCAGTACTTC.

The rearrangement links TRBV4-1 to TRBJ1-2; D is unresolved. The V and J ends lost 1 base and 6 bases respectively, with 15 bases between them. Germline CDR1 is MGHRA and CDR2 is YSYEKL. CDR3 length: 15 amino acids. In DNA form, the CDR3 reads TGCGCCAGCAGCCAAGGATATCTGACAAGGGATGGCTACACCTTC. Protein sequence: CASSQGYLTRDGYTF.

The chain has TRBV20-1 and TRBJ1-1, with 7 bases that match TRBD1. Germline loops: CDR1 DFQATT, CDR2 SNEGSKA (reference sequence). The V and J ends lost 2 bases and 4 bases, in that order; junction bases with no gene match: 7. The CDR3 is 14 amino acids. The DNA for the CDR3 is TGCAGTGCTAGAAAGTGGGCAGGGGGCACTGAAGCTTTCTTT. It specifies CSARKWAGGTEAFF.

This clonotype was seen a handful of times. The genes are TRBV20-1 and TRBJ2-2; 10 bases are shared with TRBD1. CDR1 and CDR2 (germline): DFQATT, SNEGSKA (reference sequence). J gave up 6 bases and V 6 bases, and 10 bases lay outside the gene matches. This CDR3 comprises 15 residues. Here the CDR3 reads CSAKMTGGLAGELFF. CDR3 in DNA: TGCAGTGCGAAAATGACAGGGGGCTTGGCCGGGGAGCTGTTTTTT.

This chain connects TRBV20-1 to TRBJ1-1; TRBD1 agrees at 7 bases. The CDR3 is 14 amino acids. V lost 3 bases and J lost 1; bases outside the gene matches: 5. Germline V gene lookup returns CDR1 DFQATT and CDR2 SNEGSKA (reference sequence). The CDR3 bases are TGCAGTGCTAGGACAGGGCGCTCGAACACTGAAGCTTTCTTT. This gives the protein CSARTGRSNTEAFF.

V is TRBV5-1 and J is TRBJ2-5; D is possibly TRBD2 (7 bases). V was pared by 5 bases and J by 4 bases, with 18 bases between. The CDR3 loop spans 15 amino acids. Germline CDR1 and CDR2: SGHRS and YFSETQ. CDR3 DNA sequence: TGCGCCAGCAGTAGGGGGGGGTCGAGAGGAGAGACCCAGTACTTC. It encodes CASSRGGSRGETQYF.